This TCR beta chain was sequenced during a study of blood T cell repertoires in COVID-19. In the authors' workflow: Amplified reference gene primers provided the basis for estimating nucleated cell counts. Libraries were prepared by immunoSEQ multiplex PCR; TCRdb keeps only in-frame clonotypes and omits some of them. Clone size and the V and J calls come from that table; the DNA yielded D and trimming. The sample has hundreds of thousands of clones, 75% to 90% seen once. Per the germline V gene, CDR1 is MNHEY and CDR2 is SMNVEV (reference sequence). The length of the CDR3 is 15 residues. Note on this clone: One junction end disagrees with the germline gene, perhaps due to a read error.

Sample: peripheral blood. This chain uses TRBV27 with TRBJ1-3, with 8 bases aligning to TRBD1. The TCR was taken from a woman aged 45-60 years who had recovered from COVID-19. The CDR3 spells CASSALPGQGYTMYF. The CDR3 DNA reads TGTGCCAGCAGTGCCCTCCCCGGACAGGGCTACACCATGTATTTT.